This T cell receptor (beta chain) was identified in a study of T cells in Graves' hyperthyroidism and ophthalmopathy. PBMCs were derived from about 9.1 ml fresh peripheral blood. Per the germline V gene, CDR1 is MNHNS and CDR2 is SASEGT. This CDR3 contains 13 residues. Trimming left V 3 bases short and J 9 bases short, with 14 bases between. Regarding the study as a whole: Ophthalmopathy, which appeared later, was predicted by the model a median approximately 6 months before onset. Among thyroid clonotypes expanded above 0.001, most also appeared in blood.

RNA transcripts yielded amplified TCR beta CDR3 regions. The primer set for the first-round RT-PCR of the TCR CDR3 was HTBI. MiXCR, applied by TCRdb to the multiplex PCR reads, yields one record per CDR3 protein. The data show roughly 710,000 distinct CDR3 sequences, around a third seen once. To note about this clonotype: Antigen: not known.

This TCR was sampled from a middle-aged woman with Graves' hyperthyroidism. Sequencing was done on a sample of blood. The chain combines TRBV6-1 with TRBJ2-5; possibly TRBD2 for D (6 bases). The CDR3: CASSELRREPQYF. The CDR3, as DNA: TGTGCCAGCAGTGAGCTACGACGGGAGCCCCAGTACTTC.